Listed below are T cell receptor beta chains from one sample, sequenced in a study of blood T cell repertoires in COVID-19. Method: immunoSEQ multiplex PCR; TCRdb's copy keeps in-frame clones and lacks some. The table lists some 80,000 clones, 90% of them singletons, with roughly 2.5% in the top ten. Sequenced sample: peripheral blood. These receptor sequences come from a human donor in a cohort sampled during active COVID-19. The CDR3 runs from the conserved cysteine through the conserved F or W. The D gene is left open where the match is weak. For some rows the clone size is stated as once, few or many, or as a class when expanded; others skip it.

d_gene	v_gene	j_gene	abundance	CDR3nt	CDR3aa
-	TRBV6-2/TRBV6-3	TRBJ2-3	-	TGTGCCAGCAGTCTGACTCCACAGGGCCTCGGGGCAGATACGCAGTATTTT	CASSLTPQGLGADTQYF
-	TRBV29-1	TRBJ1-2	once	TGCAGCGGTGGACAAACTAACTATGGCTACACCTTC	CSGGQTNYGYTF
TRBD2	TRBV10-3	TRBJ2-1	-	TGTGCCATCGCTAGCGGGAGTAACAATGAGCAGTTCTTC	CAIASGSNNEQFF
-	TRBV7-9	TRBJ1-4	-	TGTGCCAGCAGCCCTCAAGAGTTTTTTAGTGAAAAACTGTTTTTT	CASSPQEFFSEKLFF
-	TRBV9	TRBJ2-5	-	TGTGCCAGCAGCCCAGGGGGACTTATCCAAGAGACCCAGTACTTC	CASSPGGLIQETQYF
-	TRBV5-1	TRBJ2-3	-	TGCGCCAGCAGCACGGGGGACGGGCTCCAAATGGGAGATACGCAGTATTTT	CASSTGDGLQMGDTQYF
-	TRBV19	TRBJ1-5	-	TGTGCCAGTAGTATAGCCTATGACCGGGGGGCTGGCAATCAGCCCCAGCATTTT	CASSIAYDRGAGNQPQHF
-	TRBV5-1	TRBJ2-7	few	TGCGCCAGCAGCGTCCCTAGCTCCTACGAGCAGTACTTC	CASSVPSSYEQYF
TRBD1	TRBV13	TRBJ2-7	-	TGTGCCAGCAGCCCCTCGGGGACAGGGGGCGCGGTATACGAGCAGTACTTC	CASSPSGTGGAVYEQYF
-	TRBV7-8	TRBJ1-4	-	TGTGCCAGCAGCTTGGGCCGCCAAAATGAAAAACTGTTTTTT	CASSLGRQNEKLFF
TRBD1	TRBV9	TRBJ1-1	-	TGTGCCAGCAGCGAAATGGACAGGGGGAACACTGAAGCTTTCTTT	CASSEMDRGNTEAFF
TRBD1	TRBV3-1/TRBV3-2	TRBJ1-5	-	TGTGCCAGCAGCCGTCGCCCACCATGGGAGACAGGGAATCAGCCCCAGCATTTT	CASSRRPPWETGNQPQHF
TRBD2	TRBV30	TRBJ2-1	once	TGTGCCTGGAATCTAGCGGGAGGTGTCAATGAGCAGTTCTTC	CAWNLAGGVNEQFF
-	TRBV6-2/TRBV6-3	TRBJ2-2	-	TGTGCCAGCAGTTACGGCCTCACCGGGGAGCTGTTTTTT	CASSYGLTGELFF
-	TRBV19	TRBJ2-1	-	TGTGCCAGTAGGAAAGCGGAGATGCAGTTCTTC	CASRKAEMQFF
TRBD1	TRBV5-6	TRBJ1-5	-	TGTGCCAGCAGCCGGACAGGTTCTGGCAATCAGCCCCAGCATTTT	CASSRTGSGNQPQHF
-	TRBV5-4	TRBJ2-1	-	TGTGCCAGCCTTATACAGGGTAGCGATGAGCAGTTCTTC	CASLIQGSDEQFF
TRBD2	TRBV7-3	TRBJ2-3	once	TGTGCCAGCAGCTTAATCTCGGCGGGAGTTGGAGATACGCAGTATTTT	CASSLISAGVGDTQYF
-	TRBV7-9	TRBJ1-2	-	TGTGCCAGCAGTTTCGCGGGGGTGATGGATGGCTACACCTTC	CASSFAGVMDGYTF
TRBD2	TRBV5-6	TRBJ2-3	-	TGTGCCAGCAGCCCCGGACTAGCGGGAGATACGCAGTATTTT	CASSPGLAGDTQYF
-	TRBV29-1	TRBJ2-7	-	TGCAGCGTTGAAGATGAGCAGGGGGGCGCGTTTTTCGAGCAGTACTTC	CSVEDEQGGAFFEQYF
TRBD1	TRBV11-2	TRBJ2-3	-	TGTGCCAGCAGGCCCCCGGTCGGACAGGGCGGTTATACGCAGTATTTT	CASRPPVGQGGYTQYF
TRBD2	TRBV7-3	TRBJ2-1	-	TGTGCCAGCAGCCCTTCAAGCGGGAGTGTCTACAATGAGCAGTTCTTC	CASSPSSGSVYNEQFF
-	TRBV6-5	TRBJ1-3	-	TGTGCCAGCAGTCGGGGAGAAACTGGAAACACCATATATTTT	CASSRGETGNTIYF
TRBD1	TRBV19	TRBJ1-2	-	TGTGCCAGTAGTCTTTTAATCCCGGGACAGAAGTTCTATGGCTACACCTTC	CASSLLIPGQKFYGYTF
TRBD1	TRBV28	TRBJ2-2	once	TGTGCCAGCAGGACAGGGGGCGTGAACACCGGGGAGCTGTTTTTT	CASRTGGVNTGELFF
TRBD2	TRBV11-2	TRBJ2-1	-	TGTGCCAGCAGCCCCGTGTCGCTAGCGGGGGTCTGGGTCAATGAGCAGTTCTTC	CASSPVSLAGVWVNEQFF
TRBD2	TRBV27	TRBJ2-7	-	TGTGCCAGCAGTTGGAGGTACGAGGGGGCCAGCGGGAGGATCTACGAGCAGTACTTC	CASSWRYEGASGRIYEQYF
-	TRBV28	TRBJ1-6	-	TGTGCCAGCAGGCCCGTAACGGGGGATTCACCCCTCCACTTT	CASRPVTGDSPLHF
-	TRBV5-5	TRBJ1-1	-	TGTGCCAGCAGCTCCACAGGGTTGGCTGAAGCTTTCTTT	CASSSTGLAEAFF
-	TRBV4-3	TRBJ2-5	-	TGCGCCAGCAGCCAAGAGGGACTTTCCCAAGAGACCCAGTACTTC	CASSQEGLSQETQYF
TRBD1	TRBV6-1	TRBJ1-6	-	TGTGCCAGCAGTGAGGGGACAGGGTTTACTCCCCTCCACTTT	CASSEGTGFTPLHF
TRBD1	TRBV28	TRBJ1-2	few	TGTGCCAGCAGTTTTACAGGGGGCTATGGCTACACCTTC	CASSFTGGYGYTF
TRBD2	TRBV4-3	TRBJ2-3	-	TGCGCCAGCAGCCAAGGACAGCGGGAGTTAACAGATACGCAGTATTTT	CASSQGQRELTDTQYF
TRBD2	TRBV6-2/TRBV6-3	TRBJ2-3	-	TGTGCCAGCAGTGGACTAGGTGACGACACAGATACGCAGTATTTT	CASSGLGDDTDTQYF
TRBD2	TRBV10-1	TRBJ2-5	-	TGCGCCAGCAGTGAGTCGATCTTCGCTAGCGGGGCCGTGACCCAGTACTTC	CASSESIFASGAVTQYF
TRBD2	TRBV7-9	TRBJ2-3	-	TGTGCCAGCAGCCTGTCTAGCGGGGGGGCCGGAGATACGCAGTATTTT	CASSLSSGGAGDTQYF
TRBD2	TRBV2	TRBJ2-2	-	TGTGCCAGCAGCCAATTGGGGGGGGTCACCGGGGAGCTGTTTTTT	CASSQLGGVTGELFF
-	TRBV11-2	TRBJ2-1	-	TGTGCCAGCAGCCCGGGGATTGTAGCGGCCAATGAGCAGTTCTTC	CASSPGIVAANEQFF
-	TRBV27	TRBJ1-6	-	TGTGCCAGCAGTTTGATTGACGGTCCCAGGACACCCCTCCACTTT	CASSLIDGPRTPLHF
TRBD1	TRBV6-6	TRBJ1-2	-	TGTGCCAGCACCCCGGGACAGGGGCTCGGCTATGGCTACACCTTC	CASTPGQGLGYGYTF
TRBD1	TRBV7-9	TRBJ2-4	once	TGTGCCAGCAGCCCGGGGACAGGGATAGCCAAAAACATTCAGTACTTC	CASSPGTGIAKNIQYF
TRBD1	TRBV25-1	TRBJ1-2	once	TGTGCCAGCAGTCAGGACAGGGGGCTTGGCTACACCTTC	CASSQDRGLGYTF
TRBD2	TRBV7-2	TRBJ2-1	-	TGTGCCAGCAGCTTATCACTAGCCAGCGGGGTCAATGAGCAGTTCTTC	CASSLSLASGVNEQFF
TRBD1	TRBV6-6	TRBJ2-3	-	TGTGCCAGCACTCTAAACAGGGGCTTCCTCACAGATACGCAGTATTTT	CASTLNRGFLTDTQYF
-	TRBV9	TRBJ2-2	-	TGTGCCAGCAGCCTCCAGGGGACCGGGGAGCTGTTTTTT	CASSLQGTGELFF
-	TRBV6-2/TRBV6-3	TRBJ2-7	few	TGTGCCAGCAGCGAGGCGGGGAGCTCCTACGAGCAGTACTTC	CASSEAGSSYEQYF
-	TRBV27	TRBJ1-2	-	TGTGCCAGCAGTTTCGGAGCGTCCACCAACTATGGCTACACCTTC	CASSFGASTNYGYTF
TRBD2	TRBV5-4	TRBJ2-2	-	TGTGCCAGCAGCTCTAGCGGGGCATATAACACCGGGGAGCTGTTTTTT	CASSSSGAYNTGELFF
TRBD1	TRBV19	TRBJ2-3	-	TGTGCCAGTAGCGACAGGGGGTCTGTCACAGATACGCAGTATTTT	CASSDRGSVTDTQYF
-	TRBV19	TRBJ2-3	-	TGTGCCAGTAGTAACCTGGAAAGGGGTGGCACAGATACGCAGTATTTT	CASSNLERGGTDTQYF
-	TRBV5-6	TRBJ1-4	-	TGTGCCAGCAGCTTCACAGGGATATCTAATGAAAAACTGTTTTTT	CASSFTGISNEKLFF
-	TRBV6-1	TRBJ1-1	-	TGTGCCAGCAGGACCTGGACCCTCAGGGAAACTGAAGCTTTCTTT	CASRTWTLRETEAFF